This T cell receptor (beta chain) was identified in a study of blood T cell repertoires in COVID-19. The overall study: Donors in the United States, Italy and Spain gave samples during acute or convalescent COVID-19. Sample material is recorded as cDNA or gDNA derived from T cells, B-cell-depleted T cells, or PBMCs.

V was pared by 3 bases and J by 0 bases, with 1 base of the junction left unmatched. CDR1 and CDR2 (germline): SGHTA, FQGNSA. The CDR3 covers 16 residues. In the authors' workflow: Cell counts per sample came from amplifying reference gene primers. Sequencing used immunoSEQ multiplex PCR; TCRdb keeps in-frame clones, though not all of them. That table furnishes V, J and clone size, whereas the DNA furnished D and trimming. Of roughly 70,000 clones listed, around 82% were seen once; the top ten hold 15% to 18%. This sequence originates from a human donor in a cohort sampled during active COVID-19. The chain links TRBV7-2 to TRBJ2-7; 14 bases agree with TRBD2. The sequenced sample consisted of peripheral blood. The CDR3 DNA is TGTGCCAGCAGCTTGGGGACTAGCGGGAGCTCCTACGAGCAGTACTTC. Protein: CASSLGTSGSSYEQYF.